The next 19 T cell receptor beta chains were all read from a single sample in a study of cytomegalovirus exposure and HLA in healthy donors. This PCR relied on a set of 60 Vbeta primers and 13 Jbeta primers. Assay used: immunoSEQ multiplex PCR; TCRdb lists only in-frame clones, some missing. Among fewer than 150,000 clones listed, 65% to 85% were seen once. Sequenced sample: PBMCs. The source of these receptors is a woman in her twenties or thirties in good health and CMV-seropositive.

The chain uses TRBV7-8 and TRBJ1-2; possibly TRBD1 for D (5 bases). Trimming left V 5 bases short and J 0 bases short, with 16 bases between. CDR1 SGHVS and CDR2 FQNEAQ come from the germline V gene. There are 16 residues in the CDR3. As DNA, the CDR3 is TGTGCCAGCAGCCTGGCCGGGGGTAGAGCTAACTATGGCTACACCTTC. It translates to CASSLAGGRANYGYTF.

This rearrangement joins TRBV7-3 to TRBJ2-1, with unresolved D. Germline V gene sequence: CDR1 SGHTA, CDR2 FQGTGA. The CDR3 consists of 14 residues. V was clipped by 5 bases and J by 4 bases, with 12 bases between them. The CDR3 DNA reads as TGTGCCAGCAGCCCGACCGGAGAGTACAATGAGCAGTTCTTC. Protein product: CASSPTGEYNEQFF.

A remark on this clone: A junction boundary mismatches the germline segment, possibly from a read error. The CDR3 sequence is CASSQGTGGPGTGTQYF. CDR3 coding DNA: TGTGCCAGCAGTCAAGGGACAGGGGGGCCTGGAACAGGTACGCAGTATTTT. J is TRBJ2-3 and V is TRBV6-1; TRBD1 matches at 11 bases. CDR1 and CDR2 (germline): MNHNS, SASEGT. The CDR3 totals 17 residues.

The CDR3 loop is CASSSSGSESEQYF. The DNA of the CDR3 is TGTGCCAGCTCATCTAGCGGGAGTGAGTCCGAGCAGTACTTC. The chain links TRBV18 to TRBJ2-7; the match to TRBD2 covers 10 bases. The CDR3 consists of 14 residues. Germline V lookup: CDR1 KGHSH, CDR2 LQKENI. The J segment lost 6 bases and the V segment lost 5 bases, leaving 7 bases of the junction unmatched.

This chain uses TRBV5-1 with TRBJ2-2; tentatively, D is TRBD2 (5 bases). Germline V lookup: CDR1 SGHRS, CDR2 YFSETQ. V dropped 4 bases and J dropped 3 bases, with 13 bases sitting between them. The CDR3 spans 15 residues. The CDR3 nucleotides read TGCGCCAGCAGCCGGGGTGCGTTACACACCGGGGAGCTGTTTTTT. It is translated as CASSRGALHTGELFF.

The chain uses TRBV5-6 and TRBJ2-7; D possibly corresponds to TRBD1 (5 bases). CDR3 length equals 15 residues. Trimming left V 2 bases short and J 6 bases short, with 18 bases between. Germline V gene lookup returns CDR1 SGHDT and CDR2 YYEEEE. Written as DNA, the CDR3 is TGTGCCAGCAGCTTAGTTTGGGGCGCATGGGGCGAGCAGTACTTC. Translating it yields CASSLVWGAWGEQYF. Together with reference TRBV5-6 and TRBJ2-7, the CDR3 gives the full variable domain: DAGVTQSPTHLIKTRGQQVTLRCSPKSGHDTVSWYQQALGQGPQFIFQYYEEEERQRGNFPDRFSGHQFPNYSSELNVNALLLGDSALYLCASSLVWGAWGEQYFGPGTRLTVT.

The chain links TRBV10-3 to TRBJ2-2, with no clear D. V was pared by 2 bases and J by 0 bases, with 10 bases between. CDR1 is ENHRY, CDR2 SYGVKD, per germline. The CDR3 length is 16 residues. The CDR3 loop is CAISEAREANTGELFF. Here the CDR3 DNA reads TGTGCCATCAGTGAGGCGCGAGAAGCGAACACCGGGGAGCTGTTTTTT.

V and J are TRBV27 and TRBJ2-5; weak D call: TRBD2 (6 bases). The DNA matches TRBJ2-7 better at its end, which makes the J call doubtful. CDR1 is MNHEY and CDR2 is SMNVEV in the germline V gene (reference sequence). The CDR3 runs 15 residues. CDR3 sequence reads: CASSFFRTGDYEQYF. CDR3 DNA: TGTGCCAGCAGCTTCTTTCGGACGGGAGACTACGAGCAGTACTTC.

The chain is built from TRBV5-1 and TRBJ1-1, with unresolved D. Per the germline V gene, CDR1 is SGHRS and CDR2 is YFSETQ. The CDR3 has 13 amino acids. V lost 0 bases and J 1 base, leaving 4 bases between the germline ends. CDR3 in DNA: TGCGCCAGCAGCTTGGAGCAGAACACTGAAGCTTTCTTT. Its translation is CASSLEQNTEAFF.

Remarks on this clone: At one end, the junction sequence differs from germline, possibly due to a read error. The V call is TRBV19, the J call TRBJ1-2; D is uncertain. CDR1 is LNHDA, CDR2 SQIVND, per germline (reference sequence). The CDR3 consists of 18 residues. The CDR3 DNA is TGTGCCGGTAGTATCCCCATATTTCAGGAGGATTATAACTATGGCTACACCTTC. Amino acids: CAGSIPIFQEDYNYGYTF.

The chain carries TRBV18 and TRBJ2-2; TRBD2 aligns across 15 bases. Germline CDR1 and CDR2: KGHSH and LQKENI. The CDR3 spans 18 residues. V lost 3 bases, J lost 0 bases, and 2 bases stayed unmatched. The CDR3 nucleotides read TGTGCCAGCTCACCGGGGACTAGCGGGGGGCCGAACACCGGGGAGCTGTTTTTT. Its translation: CASSPGTSGGPNTGELFF. The variable domain in full, with the rest retrieved from reference TRBV18 and TRBJ2-2, is NAGVMQNPRHLVRRRGQEARLRCSPMKGHSHVYWYRQLPEEGLKFMVYLQKENIIDESGMPKERFSAEFPKEGPSILRIQQVVRGDSAAYFCASSPGTSGGPNTGELFFGEGSRLTVL.

The genes are TRBV2 and TRBJ2-3, with 10 bases matching TRBD1. CDR1 is SNHLY, CDR2 FYNNEI, per germline. This CDR3 region has 14 residues. Losses at the gene ends were 6 bases for V and 4 bases for J; bases not matched to a gene: 4. CDR3 region: CASRQTGGADTQYF. The CDR3 DNA reads as TGTGCCAGCAGGCAGACAGGGGGCGCAGATACGCAGTATTTT.

This rearrangement joins TRBV9 to TRBJ2-5; possibly TRBD2 for D (7 bases). The V gene's germline CDR1 is SGDLS and CDR2 YYNGEE. This CDR3 comprises 15 residues. The V end was cut by 6 bases, the J end by 4 bases, with 19 bases between. CDR3 nucleotides: TGTGCCAGCACCAAAGGGGGGGGATGGGCAGAGACCCAGTACTTC. Translated, it gives CASTKGGGWAETQYF.

The chain couples TRBV10-3 to TRBJ1-1; TRBD1 might be the D (5 bases). V was clipped by 2 bases and J by 1 base, with 14 bases between them. CDR1 is ENHRY and CDR2 is SYGVKD in the germline V gene. The CDR3 length is 16 residues. CDR3 residues: CAISEIPGEPNTEAFF. For the CDR3, the DNA is TGTGCCATCAGTGAGATTCCGGGGGAACCGAACACTGAAGCTTTCTTT.

The chain couples TRBV11-3 to TRBJ1-5, with no clear D. The CDR3 contains 14 residues. V lost 3 bases and J lost 4, with 10 bases in between. CDR1 SGHNT and CDR2 YENEEA come from the germline V gene. CDR3 sequence reads: CASSFGGRNQPQHF. As DNA, the CDR3 is TGTGCCAGCAGCTTTGGCGGGCGGAATCAGCCCCAGCATTTT.

As to this clone: Compared with germline, one end of the junction differs, possibly owing to a read error. This sequence joins TRBV15 and TRBJ1-2, with TRBD1 matching over 9 bases. The germline gives CDR1 LNHNV, CDR2 YYDKDF (reference sequence). The CDR3 is 17 amino acids. Here the CDR3 DNA reads TGTGCCACCGGCAGAGATACCCACCGGGACAGGGAAGGTGGCTACACCTTC. Protein product: CATGRDTHRDREGGYTF. The complete variable domain, with remaining parts taken from reference TRBV15 and TRBJ1-2, reads DAMVIQNPRYQVTQFGKPVTLSCSQTLNHNVMYWYQQKSSQAPKLLFHYYDKDFNNEADTPDNFQSRRPNTSFCFLDIRSPGLGDTAMYLCATGRDTHRDREGGYTFGSGTRLTVV.

This chain connects TRBV7-9 to TRBJ1-1; TRBD1 is a possible D gene (6 bases). The V and J ends lost 5 bases and 0 bases respectively, with 10 bases between them. The length of the CDR3 is 14 residues. Germline V CDR1 and CDR2: SEHNR, FQNEAQ (reference sequence). The chain's CDR3 is CASSPGGLNTEAFF. DNA for the CDR3: TGTGCCAGCAGCCCCGGGGGGCTGAACACTGAAGCTTTCTTT.

This clone was counted once. V usage is TRBV12-5 and J usage is TRBJ2-3; 9 bases are a match to TRBD2. CDR3 length: 16 amino acids. Trimming took 2 bases from V and 6 from J; bases not matched to a gene: 9. Germline V gene lookup returns CDR1 LGHNT and CDR2 FRNRAP. CDR3 in amino acids: CASGLLPGLARDTQYF. CDR3 DNA: TGTGCTAGTGGTTTGCTGCCGGGACTAGCAAGGGATACGCAGTATTTT.

The chain employs TRBV18 and TRBJ1-5; the match to TRBD1 covers 8 bases. The CDR3 consists of 16 residues. V lost 6 bases, J lost 0 bases, and 7 bases stayed unmatched. Germline V CDR1 and CDR2: KGHSH, LQKENI. The CDR3 nucleotides read TGTGCCAGCTCCCCCCGGGACAGGATTAGCAATCAGCCCCAGCATTTT. Its translation: CASSPRDRISNQPQHF.